Following are 13 T cell receptor beta chains from one sample sequenced in a study of response to subunit inactivated influenza vaccine. Via MiXCR, TCRdb re-called the RT-PCR reads, giving one row per CDR3 protein. The sample lists 450,000 to 600,000 distinct CDR3 sequences; approximately 7.7% were seen once. The source was PBMCs from blood, collected roughly 24 months after vaccination. The origin of the receptors is a man aged 50 to 75 who received an inactivated influenza vaccine.

V usage is TRBV20-1 and J usage is TRBJ2-5, with a possible D match to TRBD2 (5 bases). Germline assignment: CDR1 DFQATT and CDR2 SNEGSKA (reference sequence). The CDR3 contains 12 residues. V lost 2 bases to trimming and J lost 4 bases, with 8 bases between them. The CDR3 protein is CSARRGIETQYF. The CDR3 region has the DNA TGCAGTGCTAGAAGAGGGATAGAGACCCAGTACTTC.

Many counts were recorded for this clonotype. V is TRBV5-1 and J is TRBJ2-2; the D gene is possibly TRBD1 (6 bases). CDR1 SGHRS and CDR2 YFSETQ come from the germline V gene. The CDR3 has 15 amino acids. Trimming cost V 4 bases and J 4 bases, with 14 bases left between them. This chain's CDR3 is CASSSSQGRTGELFF. DNA for the CDR3: TGCGCCAGCAGCAGTTCACAGGGTCGCACCGGGGAGCTGTTTTTT.

This clonotype was seen ten or more times. DNA of the CDR3: TGCGCCAGCAGCCAAGATCCAGGACTAGCGGGAGTCTTAGATACGCAGTATTTT. This encodes CASSQDPGLAGVLDTQYF. The rearrangement joins TRBV4-3 to TRBJ2-3; 13 bases are shared with TRBD2. The J segment lost 5 bases and the V segment lost 0 bases, leaving 8 bases of the junction unmatched. The germline CDR1 and CDR2 sequences are LGHNA and YSLEER. The length of the CDR3 is 18 residues.

At least ten counts were recorded for this clonotype. The chain is built from TRBV12-3 or TRBV12-4 and TRBJ2-2, with 10 bases lining up with TRBD2. With 5 bases clipped from V and 7 bases from J, the junction kept 7 bases outside the gene matches. This CDR3 region has 15 residues. CDR3 DNA sequence: TGTGCCAGCAGTCCCCAGGGACTAGCGAGCGGGGAGCTGTTTTTT. Protein product: CASSPQGLASGELFF.

This clonotype was seen a few times. This chain links TRBV24-1 with TRBJ2-2; D uncertain. CDR3 length: 12 amino acids. V was trimmed by 5 bases and J by 7 bases, leaving 7 bases between them. Germline values: CDR1 KGHDR, CDR2 SFDVKD. Here the CDR3 reads CATSAPLGELFF. The CDR3, as DNA: TGTGCCACCAGTGCCCCGCTCGGGGAGCTGTTTTTT.

This clonotype has a handful of counts. The chain carries TRBV10-3 and TRBJ2-5; no clear D gene. The CDR3 is made up of 12 amino acids. Between the trimmed V and J ends, which lost 4 bases and 4 bases, there was a span of 7 bases. Germline V gene sequence: CDR1 ENHRY, CDR2 SYGVKD. The CDR3 nucleotides read TGTGCCATCAGTGGGGCAAGAGAGACCCAGTACTTC. This encodes CAISGARETQYF.

The V gene is TRBV7-9, the J gene TRBJ1-2; 7 bases are a match to TRBD1. V lost 5 bases, J lost 5 bases, and 8 bases stayed unmatched. The CDR3 is made up of 14 amino acids. From germline, CDR1 is SEHNR and CDR2 FQNEAQ (reference sequence). DNA for the CDR3: TGTGCCAGCAGCACCAACGACAGGGTTTATGGCTACACCTTC. This gives the protein CASSTNDRVYGYTF.

As for this clonotype: A much larger clone lies a single base off, so this may be a read error. The chain carries TRBV3-1 and TRBJ2-7, with D perhaps matching TRBD1 (7 bases). The CDR3 totals 15 residues. Germline lookup yields CDR1 LGHDT and CDR2 YNNKEL (reference sequence). The CDR3 spells CATSQGRDSIYEQYF. Written as DNA, the CDR3 is TGTGCCACCAGCCAAGGGCGGGACAGCATCTACGAGCAGTACTTC.

As DNA, the CDR3 is TGTGCCACCAGCACGCAGACTAGTGGGATCGGGGAGCTGTTTTTT. It yields the protein CATSTQTSGIGELFF. The V gene is TRBV15, the J gene TRBJ2-2; D might be TRBD2 (6 bases). Looked up from germline, CDR1 is LNHNV and CDR2 is YYDKDF (reference sequence). Trimming took off 4 bases at V and 7 bases at J, with 16 bases between the two ends. The CDR3 covers 15 residues.

This clonotype was detected many times. The chain links TRBV29-1 to TRBJ1-5, with TRBD1 matching over 9 bases. CDR3 length: 13 residues. The V gene's germline CDR1 is SQVTM and CDR2 ANQGSEA. The trim removed 4 bases at V and 6 bases at J, leaving 4 bases unmatched. The CDR3 DNA follows: TGCAGCGTTGGACAGGGGGGCACTCAGCCCCAGCATTTT. This encodes CSVGQGGTQPQHF.

This clonotype was picked up many times. The chain carries TRBV3-1 and TRBJ2-7; 11 bases fit TRBD2. CDR1 and CDR2 from the germline V gene are LGHDT and YNNKEL (reference sequence). V lost 1 base to trimming and J lost 6 bases; unmatched junction nucleotides: 5. This CDR3 spans 15 amino acids. The CDR3 here is CASSQVTSGSSEQYF. Here the CDR3 DNA reads TGTGCCAGCAGCCAAGTAACTAGCGGGAGCTCCGAGCAGTACTTC.

This clonotype was seen at least ten times. V and J are TRBV5-1 and TRBJ1-1, with D perhaps matching TRBD1 (6 bases). Trimming removed 3 bases at V and 1 base at J, with 19 bases between. Germline CDR1 SGHRS, CDR2 YFSETQ. This CDR3 comprises 17 residues. The CDR3 region is CASSWEGTRIPNTEAFF. For the CDR3, the DNA is TGCGCCAGCAGCTGGGAGGGGACACGGATACCGAACACTGAAGCTTTCTTT.

This sequence joins TRBV4-3 and TRBJ2-7; D is ambiguous. CDR3 size: 13 residues. Per germline, CDR1 LGHNA and CDR2 YSLEER. V lost 0 bases to trimming and J lost 9 bases, with 12 bases between them. The CDR3 bases are TGCGCCAGCAGCCAAGATCCCAAATCTGCGCAGTACTTC. Residues: CASSQDPKSAQYF.